These 20 T cell receptor beta chains share one sample of origin, sequenced in a study of T cell repertoires in cytomegalovirus infection (dated by TCRdb to between 2018 and 2021). The instrument given in TCRdb is Illumina HiSeq 1500. Starting from the raw public reads, TCRdb applied fastp trimming at Q25, assembled clones with MiXCR and retained in-frame beta chains. One record per CDR3 amino acid sequence lists the most common genes and DNA. The sample has around 740,000 distinct CDR3 sequences on record, 35% to 45% of them singletons. The top ten hold 2.8% of the sample. The specimen sequenced was PBMCs. The origin of the receptors is a human donor in good health (CMV status not recorded). Some clones in this sample may be carry-over from other donors' samples.

The rearrangement joins TRBV12-3 or TRBV12-4 to TRBJ2-7; D ambiguous. The CDR3 sequence is 13 residues long. The ends were cut back, 5 bases at V and 2 bases at J, with 10 bases in the middle. CDR3 DNA sequence: TGTGCCAGCAGTCTAAGGGTCGCCTACGAGCAGTACTTC. Amino acid sequence: CASSLRVAYEQYF.

The sample holds a few counts of this clonotype. The gene calls are TRBV7-9 and TRBJ1-2; D remains unclear. The CDR3 is 14 residues long. The V and J ends lost 4 bases and 1 base respectively, with 10 bases between them. From germline, CDR1 is SEHNR and CDR2 FQNEAQ (reference sequence). CDR3 sequence reads: CASSSFGRNYGYTF. The CDR3 nucleotides are TGTGCCAGCAGCTCCTTCGGGCGTAACTATGGCTACACCTTC.

The V call is TRBV9, the J call TRBJ1-4; TRBD1 agrees at 7 bases. The germline gives CDR1 SGDLS, CDR2 YYNGEE. V lost 4 bases to trimming and J lost 7 bases; unmatched junction nucleotides: 7. The CDR3 is made up of 14 amino acids. The CDR3 here is CASSYDQGGEKLFF. The CDR3 DNA reads TGTGCCAGCAGCTATGATCAGGGGGGTGAAAAACTGTTTTTT. Based on the CDR3 plus reference TRBV9 and TRBJ1-4, the full variable domain is DSGVTQTPKHLITATGQRVTLRCSPRSGDLSVYWYQQSLDQGLQFLIQYYNGEERAKGNILERFSAQQFPDLHSELNLSSLELGDSALYFCASSYDQGGEKLFFGSGTQLSVL.

In this sample, this clonotype turned up a few times. The V gene is TRBV27, the J gene TRBJ1-2, with TRBD1 identical over 9 bases. This CDR3 comprises 16 residues. Germline CDR1 is MNHEY and CDR2 is SMNVEV (reference sequence). V was pared by 6 bases and J by 13 bases, with 21 bases of the junction left unmatched. This chain's CDR3 is CASSPTSPKTGGVFTF. For the CDR3, the DNA is TGTGCCAGCAGCCCGACCTCTCCGAAAACAGGGGGCGTATTCACCTTC.

The chain links TRBV7-2 to TRBJ1-4; tentatively, D is TRBD1 (5 bases). Germline CDR1 and CDR2: SGHTA and FQGNSA. The CDR3 covers 14 residues. The V and J ends lost 5 bases and 6 bases respectively, with 13 bases between them. CDR3 DNA sequence: TGTGCCAGCAGCCGAGGGGCAGGTGATGAAAAACTGTTTTTT. Translation gives CASSRGAGDEKLFF.

V is TRBV19 and J is TRBJ2-1, with D possibly matching TRBD1 (5 bases). Germline CDR1 and CDR2: LNHDA and SQIVND (reference sequence). V was pared by 3 bases and J by 15 bases, with 15 bases between. The CDR3 sequence is 12 residues long. This chain's CDR3 is CASSIPGAGPFF. For the CDR3, the DNA is TGTGCCAGTAGTATTCCTGGGGCCGGTCCGTTCTTC.

Regarding this clonotype: Since a much larger clone is just one base distant, this may be a read error. This chain joins TRBV6-4 and TRBJ2-2; 9 positions agree with TRBD2. Per germline, CDR1 MRHNA and CDR2 SNTAGT. The CDR3 runs 17 residues. DNA for the CDR3: TGTGCCGGCAGTGACTCGGCTAGCGGGACGAACACCGGGGAGCTGTTTTTT. It translates to CAGSDSASGTNTGELFF.

V and J are TRBV5-6 and TRBJ1-6; 8 nucleotides agree with TRBD1. Germline V gene sequence: CDR1 SGHDT, CDR2 YYEEEE. CDR3 length: 14 amino acids. Trimming at V came to 4 bases and at J to 10 bases, leaving 7 bases not matched to a gene. The CDR3 here is CASSRTGFRSPLHF. DNA of the CDR3: TGTGCCAGCAGCCGGACAGGGTTCCGATCACCCCTCCACTTT.

J is TRBJ2-1 and V is TRBV6-2 or TRBV6-3; D may be TRBD2 (7 bases). Trimming took 0 bases from V and 7 from J, leaving 13 bases between them. The CDR3 has 15 amino acids. In germline, CDR1 is MNHEY, CDR2 SVGEGT. CDR3 amino acids: CASSYSRGGRNEQFF. CDR3 bases: TGTGCCAGCAGTTACTCGAGGGGGGGCCGGAATGAGCAGTTCTTC.

The CDR3 region has the DNA TGTGCCAGCAGCCGTTCCCTAGCGGGGGCCCAGGAAGATACGCAGTATTTT. It yields the protein CASSRSLAGAQEDTQYF. The chain has TRBV13 and TRBJ2-3; 10 bases match TRBD2. V gave up 5 bases and J gave up 5 bases; unmatched junction bases: 13. This CDR3 is built from 17 residues. Germline lookup yields CDR1 PRHDT and CDR2 FYEKMQ (reference sequence).

CDR3 loop: CASHLPGQIREQYF. As DNA, the CDR3 is TGTGCCAGCCATCTACCGGGACAGATACGAGAGCAGTACTTC. The J gene is TRBJ2-7, the V gene TRBV28, with 7 nucleotides matching TRBD1. CDR1 MDHEN and CDR2 SYDVKM come from the germline V gene. The length of the CDR3 is 14 residues. Unmatched junction bases numbered 14, after V lost 8 bases and J lost 7 bases. Using reference TRBV28 and TRBJ2-7 for the parts outside the CDR3, the full variable domain is DVKVTQSSRYLVKRTGEKVFLECVQDMDHENMFWYRQDPGLGLRLIYFSYDVKMKEKGDIPEGYSVSREKKERFSLILESASTNQTSMYLCASHLPGQIREQYFGPGTRLTVT.

The chain couples TRBV24-1 to TRBJ2-1; weak D call: TRBD1 (6 bases). In germline, CDR1 is KGHDR, CDR2 SFDVKD. The CDR3 covers 16 residues. Trimming cost V 1 base and J 3 bases, with 12 bases left between them. CDR3 coding DNA: TGTGCCACCAGTGATTTAAGAACAGGGATCTACAATGAGCAGTTCTTC. The encoded protein is CATSDLRTGIYNEQFF.

The rearrangement uses TRBV6-5 and TRBJ2-5; D remains ambiguous. The V end was cut by 6 bases, the J end by 4 bases, with 12 bases between. Germline V CDR1 and CDR2: MNHEY, SVGAGI. CDR3 length equals 13 residues. The CDR3 region is CASRQTPPETQYF. The CDR3 DNA follows: TGTGCCAGCAGGCAAACGCCCCCAGAGACCCAGTACTTC.

A word on this clonotype: Mismatch with germline at one junction end may stem from a read error. This chain uses TRBV6-8 with TRBJ2-7, with 9 bases fitting TRBD2. The CDR3 totals 16 residues. Germline CDR1 reads MNHGY; CDR2 reads SAAAGT. CDR3 region: CASSYDSSGRYSEQSF. Here the CDR3 DNA reads TGTGCCAGCAGTTACGACTCAAGCGGGAGGTATAGCGAGCAGTCCTTC.

This clonotype was seen more than once but under ten times. This chain uses TRBV14 with TRBJ2-4, with 7 nucleotides matching TRBD1. CDR1 SGHDN and CDR2 FVKESK come from the germline V gene. With 6 bases clipped from V and 7 bases from J, the junction kept 3 bases outside the gene matches. CDR3 length: 12 amino acids. The CDR3 region is CASSPTGNIQYF. CDR3 bases: TGTGCCAGCAGTCCGACAGGGAACATTCAGTACTTC. The entire variable domain, with the rest obtained from reference TRBV14 and TRBJ2-4, is as follows: EAGVTQFPSHSVIEKGQTVTLRCDPISGHDNLYWYRRVMGKEIKFLLHFVKESKQDESGMPNNRFLAERTGGTYSTLKVQPAELEDSGVYFCASSPTGNIQYFGAGTRLSVL.

This clonotype was counted only a few times. The genes are TRBV28 and TRBJ2-5; D perhaps matches TRBD2 (6 bases). Per the germline V gene, CDR1 is MDHEN and CDR2 is SYDVKM. V was pared by 6 bases and J by 2 bases, with 13 bases between. The CDR3 length is 14 residues. CDR3 bases: TGTGCCAGCAGGGTCTCTAGCGCTCAAGAGACCCAGTACTTC. This sequence encodes CASRVSSAQETQYF.

The chain is built from TRBV6-6 and TRBJ2-5; 10 nucleotides agree with TRBD2. The V gene end was trimmed by 5 bases and the J gene end by 4 bases; junction bases not matched to a gene: 7. CDR1 is MNHNY and CDR2 is SVGAGI in the germline V gene (reference sequence). The CDR3 has 15 amino acids. The CDR3 loop reads CASSVTSGLVETQYF. In DNA, the CDR3 is TGTGCCAGCAGTGTGACTAGCGGGCTAGTAGAGACCCAGTACTTC.

This clonotype was detected a few times. The V and J genes are TRBV27 and TRBJ1-6; D is perhaps TRBD1 (5 bases). Germline V gives CDR1 MNHEY, CDR2 SMNVEV (reference sequence). V was shortened by 5 bases and J by 7 bases, with 15 bases between the two germline ends. This CDR3 region has 15 residues. The CDR3 sequence is CASSRAGRANSPLHF. CDR3 bases: TGTGCCAGCAGTAGGGCGGGACGGGCGAATTCACCCCTCCACTTT.

The CDR3 nucleotides are TGTGCCAGCAGCGACGTAGCGAATAGCGGGAGGGCCGGAGAGACCCAGTACTTC. Its protein product is CASSDVANSGRAGETQYF. The chain recombines TRBV7-6 with TRBJ2-5, with TRBD2 identical over 11 bases. Germline CDR1 reads SGHVS; CDR2 reads FNYEAQ. Germline trimming cut 5 bases from V and 4 bases from J; bases unmatched to any gene: 15. The CDR3 runs to 18 residues. The whole variable domain, filled in from reference TRBV7-6 and TRBJ2-5, reads GAGVSQSPRYKVTKRGQDVALRCDPISGHVSLYWYRQALGQGPEFLTYFNYEAQQDKSGLPNDRFSAERPEGSISTLTIQRTEQRDSAMYRCASSDVANSGRAGETQYFGPGTRLLVL.

The chain recombines TRBV6-1 with TRBJ1-5, with a weak D call TRBD1 (5 bases). V lost 0 bases and J lost 1, with 13 bases in between. Germline assignment: CDR1 MNHNS and CDR2 SASEGT. This CDR3 is 17 amino acids long. The CDR3 sequence is CASSEAWSGRSNQPQHF. Here the CDR3 DNA reads TGTGCCAGCAGTGAAGCCTGGTCGGGACGGAGCAATCAGCCCCAGCATTTT.